This T cell receptor (beta chain) was retrieved from a study of T-cell memory formation after mild COVID-19. CDR1 is MGHRA, CDR2 YSYEKL, per germline. The germline V and J ends were trimmed by 3 bases and 4 bases, with 13 bases remaining between them. The CDR3 is 15 residues long. TCRdb reanalysed the 5' RACE reads using MiXCR and keeps one entry per CDR3 protein. The sample shows approximately 480,000 distinct CDR3 sequences, 15% to 20% of them seen only once. The TCR sequence derives from an adult woman who had mild COVID-19 (a few samples of this study predate the infection). Cell type and time point are not known. The chain carries TRBV4-1 and TRBJ2-1, with D possibly matching TRBD2 (5 bases). Sample: PBMCs or a T cell subset sorted from them (not recorded which). CDR3 sequence reads: CASSQLGSEYNEQFF. In DNA form, the CDR3 reads TGCGCCAGCAGCCAGCTGGGTAGCGAGTACAATGAGCAGTTCTTC.